Listed here is a single T cell receptor (beta chain). What it binds is unknown. Treatment described: randomized to nivolumab then ipilimumab (arm A) or the reverse (arm B). This specimen belongs to a study of sequential checkpoint blockade in melanoma. Regarding the study as a whole: Mutational load did not correlate with tumor T-cell fraction or clonality. Clinical benefit was about 30 times likelier when tumor T-cell fraction and clonality increased.

Assay: immunoSEQ multiplex PCR; the TCRdb copy retains only in-frame clones and omits some. The sample lists about 18,000 clones; roughly 73% were seen once. The V end was cut by 5 bases, the J end by 10 bases, with 17 bases between. CDR3 length: 13 amino acids. Germline CDR1 reads WSHSY; CDR2 reads SAAADI. This specimen consisted of tumor tissue (inferred from file names), obtained from a patient given nivolumab and ipilimumab in sequence. The receptor was derived from a human donor with melanoma. The rearrangement uses TRBV10-2 and TRBJ1-1, with D possibly matching TRBD1 (6 bases). CDR3 loop: CASSHTGHGVAFF. CDR3 coding DNA: TGCGCCAGCAGTCACACGGGACACGGAGTAGCTTTCTTT.